This T cell receptor beta chain came from a study of fetal regulatory T cell absence and autoimmunity. The table came from immunoSEQ multiplex PCR; TCRdb's copy has only in-frame clones and leaves some out. The repertoire consists of 46,000 or so clones, with approximately 80% occurring once and the leading ten covering about 0.37%. Germline V gene data show CDR1 as SEHNR and CDR2 as FQNEAQ (reference sequence). V was clipped by 2 bases and J by 4 bases; unmatched bases: 6. CDR3 length equals 15 residues. The chain combines TRBV7-9 with TRBJ1-2; 8 nucleotides align to TRBD1. Source material: cord blood. The sequence came from a newborn boy with IPEX syndrome. DNA of the CDR3: TGTGCCAGCAGCTTATCATCGGACAGGGTCTATGGCTACACCTTC. Protein product: CASSLSSDRVYGYTF.